The 9 T cell receptor beta chains listed next were all sequenced from one sample in a study of control samples from healthy donors and cancer patients. Clones were read by immunoSEQ multiplex PCR, and TCRdb kept only the in-frame ones, dropping some. This table holds 70,000 to 100,000 clones, 91% found once. The sequenced sample was blood. The receptors were gathered from a man aged 50 or older in good health.

This clone showed up just once. V and J are TRBV5-6 and TRBJ1-4; D remains ambiguous. Germline V gene sequence: CDR1 SGHDT, CDR2 YYEEEE. Trimming removed 0 bases from V and 16 bases from J, with 13 bases in between. This CDR3 region has 12 residues. The CDR3 DNA is TGTGCCAGCAGCTTGGGAGGAATCGAAGGGTTTTTT. Translation: CASSLGGIEGFF.

This clone has just a few counts. The rearrangement uses TRBV12-3 or TRBV12-4 and TRBJ2-1; 7 bases agree with TRBD1. With V trimmed by 5 bases and J by 12 bases, 4 bases remained unmatched. This CDR3 is built from 11 residues. Written as DNA, the CDR3 is TGTGCCAGCAGTCCGGACAGGAGGCAGTTCTTC. The encoded protein is CASSPDRRQFF.

V and J are TRBV24-1 and TRBJ1-2; possibly TRBD1 for D (5 bases). Trimming stripped 5 bases from V and 3 bases from J, with 12 bases between. This CDR3 is 14 amino acids long. Per the germline V gene, CDR1 is KGHDR and CDR2 is SFDVKD. The CDR3 is CATSAGPFDYGYTF. For the CDR3, the DNA is TGTGCCACCAGTGCAGGGCCCTTCGACTATGGCTACACCTTC.

The rearrangement uses TRBV5-6 and TRBJ2-5, with D perhaps assigned TRBD1 or TRBD2 (6 bases each). From germline, CDR1 is SGHDT and CDR2 YYEEEE. Trimming pared 0 bases from V and 5 bases from J, leaving 11 bases between. This CDR3 region has 14 residues. The CDR3 region has the DNA TGTGCCAGCAGCTTGGCCGGGGGCTTGGAGACCCAGTACTTC. It translates to CASSLAGGLETQYF.

V gene TRBV19 combines with J gene TRBJ1-1, with TRBD1 matching 10 bases. The CDR3 runs to 15 residues. CDR1 and CDR2 from the germline V gene are LNHDA and SQIVND (reference sequence). V was clipped by 5 bases and J by 4 bases; unmatched bases: 7. The CDR3 coding sequence is TGTGCCAGTAGTCCCGGGGGGACAGGGGTCACTGAAGCTTTCTTT. The encoded protein is CASSPGGTGVTEAFF.

The rearrangement links TRBV6-5 to TRBJ2-7, with 7 bases aligning to TRBD1. CDR3 length equals 15 residues. Germline trimming cut 6 bases from V and 3 bases from J; bases unmatched to any gene: 11. Germline assignment: CDR1 MNHEY and CDR2 SVGAGI. The CDR3 reads CASRRDREKNYEQYF. CDR3 nucleotide sequence: TGTGCCAGCAGACGTGACAGGGAGAAAAACTACGAGCAGTACTTC.

This clone was counted a few times. In DNA form, the CDR3 reads TGTGCCAGCAGTGTTGCAGGGTACGGACAGGGCTCTGGCTACACCTTC. Translated, it gives CASSVAGYGQGSGYTF. This rearrangement joins TRBV6-4 to TRBJ1-2; TRBD1 matches at 8 bases. The CDR3 sequence is 16 residues long. The germline CDR1 and CDR2 sequences are MRHNA and SNTAGT. V lost 4 bases, J lost 7 bases, and 14 bases stayed unmatched.

This chain links TRBV7-2 with TRBJ1-3, with D perhaps TRBD1 (6 bases). Germline V gene lookup returns CDR1 SGHTA and CDR2 FQGNSA. CDR3 size: 15 residues. The V end lost 4 bases, the J end lost 2 bases, and 12 bases lay between the germline ends. The CDR3 is CASSSRQAPGNTIYF. DNA for the CDR3: TGTGCCAGCAGCTCAAGACAGGCCCCTGGAAACACCATATATTTT.

V gene TRBV7-9 combines with J gene TRBJ1-2; TRBD1 matches 9 bases. V shed 3 bases and J 6 bases; nucleotides not matched to a gene: 2. Per germline, CDR1 SEHNR and CDR2 FQNEAQ (reference sequence). There are 13 residues in the CDR3. The chain's CDR3 is CASSLTGGDGYTF. Here the CDR3 DNA reads TGTGCCAGCAGCTTGACAGGGGGGGATGGCTACACCTTC.